The 14 T cell receptor beta chains in this list originate from one sample, sequenced in a study of T cells in localized non-small cell lung cancer. Some clones are missing from TCRdb's copy, which holds only in-frame ones; the method was immunoSEQ multiplex PCR. The data show about 40,000 clones, approximately 83% seen once. Sequencing used peripheral blood, obtained before any cancer treatment. The receptors derive from a man aged 40 to 70 with stage I lung adenocarcinoma.

V usage is TRBV10-3 and J usage is TRBJ2-3; D call uncertain. This CDR3 spans 13 amino acids. CDR1 and CDR2 from the germline V gene are ENHRY and SYGVKD. V lost 3 bases and J 0 bases, leaving 4 bases between the germline ends. The CDR3: CAISDRSTDTQYF. CDR3 nucleotide sequence: TGTGCCATCAGTGACAGGAGCACAGATACGCAGTATTTT.

V gene TRBV19 combines with J gene TRBJ2-3, with D possibly being TRBD2 (5 bases). CDR1 is LNHDA, CDR2 SQIVND, per germline (reference sequence). With 1 base removed from V and 2 bases from J, the gap between germline ends came to 10 bases. There are 15 residues in the CDR3. CDR3 sequence (DNA): TGTGCCAGTAGTATAGGAGAGGGATACACAGATACGCAGTATTTT. This codes for CASSIGEGYTDTQYF.

The chain couples TRBV2 to TRBJ2-5; D is unclear. CDR1 SNHLY and CDR2 FYNNEI come from the germline V gene. The CDR3 extends over 12 amino acids. Trimming stripped 11 bases from V and 0 bases from J, with 10 bases between. CDR3 amino acids: CACTLYQETQYF. The CDR3 DNA reads as TGTGCCTGCACCCTGTACCAAGAGACCCAGTACTTC.

A remark on this clone: No DNA is shown, since the ends of the CDR3 on it are uncertain; the CDR3 is the one TCRdb lists. The V call is TRBV4-3, the J call TRBJ2-7. CDR1 is LGHNA, CDR2 YSLEER, per germline. The CDR3 adds up to 15 amino acids, both ends counted. CDR3 in amino acids: CASSQDLRASYEQYF.

The chain uses TRBV11-2 and TRBJ2-3; D unresolved. The CDR3 runs to 13 residues. Germline V gene data show CDR1 as SGHAT and CDR2 as FQNNGV. Trimming stripped 2 bases from V and 1 base from J, with 4 bases between. CDR3: CASSLPGTDTQYF. DNA of the CDR3: TGTGCCAGCAGCTTACCGGGCACAGATACGCAGTATTTT.

This chain links TRBV6-6 with TRBJ2-7, with 12 bases lining up with TRBD2. This CDR3 region has 16 residues. Trimming removed 2 bases from V and 4 bases from J; junction bases left unmatched: 6. The V gene's germline CDR1 is MNHNY and CDR2 SVGAGI (reference sequence). CDR3 in amino acids: CASSYSPGTSGYEQYF. DNA of the CDR3: TGTGCCAGCAGTTACAGTCCCGGGACTAGCGGGTACGAGCAGTACTTC.

The chain couples TRBV19 to TRBJ1-5; 7 bases are a match to TRBD1. Trimming at V came to 7 bases and at J to 5 bases, leaving 5 bases not matched to a gene. CDR3 length: 13 amino acids. CDR1 and CDR2 (germline): LNHDA, SQIVND (reference sequence). Here the CDR3 DNA reads TGTGCCAGTAATGACAGGGACTATCAGCCCCAGCATTTT. Amino acids: CASNDRDYQPQHF.

The rearrangement links TRBV28 to TRBJ2-1; D is uncertain. V lost 3 bases, J lost 14 bases, and 14 bases lay in between. Per germline, CDR1 MDHEN and CDR2 SYDVKM. This CDR3 contains 12 residues. The DNA for the CDR3 is TGTGCCAGCAGTTTCGTTGGAGAAGGCGAGTTCTTC. It encodes CASSFVGEGEFF. Drawing the rest from reference TRBV28 and TRBJ2-1, the complete variable domain is DVKVTQSSRYLVKRTGEKVFLECVQDMDHENMFWYRQDPGLGLRLIYFSYDVKMKEKGDIPEGYSVSREKKERFSLILESASTNQTSMYLCASSFVGEGEFFGPGTRLTVL.

V gene TRBV28 combines with J gene TRBJ1-4, with 10 bases lining up with TRBD1. Per germline, CDR1 MDHEN and CDR2 SYDVKM. J gave up 8 bases and V 5 bases, and 8 bases lay outside the gene matches. This CDR3 spans 15 amino acids. CDR3 bases: TGTGCCAGCAGTCCCACGACAGGGGGCCGCGAAAAACTGTTTTTT. Encoded protein: CASSPTTGGREKLFF.

The gene calls are TRBV11-2 and TRBJ2-5, with a possible D match to TRBD1 (5 bases). The CDR3 has 15 residues. Deletions cut 2 bases from V and 2 bases from J, with 12 bases between. Germline loops: CDR1 SGHAT, CDR2 FQNNGV. In DNA form, the CDR3 reads TGTGCCAGCAGCTTATTAATTCGACAGCAAGAGACCCAGTACTTC. This translates into CASSLLIRQQETQYF.

CDR3 DNA sequence: TGTGCCATCAGTCCGCAAGGGGTTGGGAAACTGTTTTTT. Protein sequence: CAISPQGVGKLFF. V and J are TRBV10-3 and TRBJ1-4; possibly TRBD1 for D (5 bases). The CDR3 covers 13 residues. V dropped 5 bases and J dropped 11 bases, with 15 bases sitting between them. Germline lookup yields CDR1 ENHRY and CDR2 SYGVKD.

The V and J genes are TRBV28 and TRBJ1-1; D is unclear. Germline CDR1 MDHEN, CDR2 SYDVKM. The CDR3 spans 12 residues. The germline V and J ends were trimmed by 1 base and 1 base, with 1 base remaining between them. The CDR3 nucleotides read TGTGCCAGCAGTTTATCGAACACTGAAGCTTTCTTT. This encodes CASSLSNTEAFF.

CDR3 sequence: CASSYSGTVNTEAFF. DNA for the CDR3: TGTGCCAGCAGTTACTCCGGGACCGTGAACACTGAAGCTTTCTTT. This chain connects TRBV6-5 to TRBJ1-1, with D tentatively TRBD1 (5 bases). The CDR3 is 15 amino acids. Germline CDR1 and CDR2: MNHEY and SVGAGI. V lost 0 bases and J lost 0, with 8 bases in between.

This chain links TRBV28 with TRBJ1-2; a weak D match, TRBD1 (5 bases). CDR1 MDHEN and CDR2 SYDVKM come from the germline V gene. There are 14 residues in the CDR3. Trimming left V 6 bases short and J 2 bases short, with 13 bases between. DNA for the CDR3: TGTGCCAGCAGCCGGGGACTTGGCAACTATGGCTACACCTTC. This translates into CASSRGLGNYGYTF.